A single sample gave rise to the 3 T cell receptor beta chains below, sequenced in a study of T cell responses to AZD1222 COVID-19 vaccine. TCRdb keeps only in-frame clones here, not all; method: immunoSEQ multiplex PCR. This sample has under 150,000 clones; roughly 90% occur once, and the top ten carry approximately 2.6%. The specimen comprised peripheral blood, sampled 28 days after the second AZD1222 dose. The receptors here all came from an adult who received the AZD1222 COVID-19 vaccine.

This clone was recorded a few times. J is TRBJ1-4 and V is TRBV5-1, with 7 nucleotides matching TRBD1. Losses at the gene ends were 0 bases for V and 6 bases for J; bases not matched to a gene: 5. CDR1 is SGHRS and CDR2 is YFSETQ in the germline V gene. This CDR3 comprises 15 residues. The CDR3 nucleotides read TGCGCCAGCAGCTTGGCTGGGACAGAAGATGAAAAACTGTTTTTT. Residues: CASSLAGTEDEKLFF.

V gene TRBV11-3 combines with J gene TRBJ2-5, with D perhaps matching TRBD1 (6 bases). The CDR3 covers 13 residues. CDR1 SGHNT and CDR2 YENEEA come from the germline V gene. The germline V and J ends were trimmed by 5 bases and 5 bases, with 12 bases remaining between them. The CDR3 spells CASSRNRVETQYF. The CDR3 DNA sequence: TGTGCCAGCAGCAGGAACAGGGTCGAGACCCAGTACTTC. Full variable domain (rest looked up from reference TRBV11-3 and TRBJ2-5): EAGVVQSPRYKIIEKKQPVAFWCNPISGHNTLYWYLQNLGQGPELLIRYENEEAVDDSQLPKDRFSAERLKGVDSTLKIQPAELGDSAVYLCASSRNRVETQYFGPGTRLLVL.

This clone appeared once. The chain links TRBV6-1 to TRBJ1-5; 12 bases agree with TRBD1. The CDR3 has 17 residues. J gave up 5 bases and V 4 bases, and 9 bases lay outside the gene matches. Germline loops: CDR1 MNHNS, CDR2 SASEGT. CDR3 protein: CASSGFGTGGDDQPQHF. CDR3 DNA sequence: TGTGCCAGCAGTGGCTTTGGGACAGGGGGCGACGATCAGCCCCAGCATTTT.